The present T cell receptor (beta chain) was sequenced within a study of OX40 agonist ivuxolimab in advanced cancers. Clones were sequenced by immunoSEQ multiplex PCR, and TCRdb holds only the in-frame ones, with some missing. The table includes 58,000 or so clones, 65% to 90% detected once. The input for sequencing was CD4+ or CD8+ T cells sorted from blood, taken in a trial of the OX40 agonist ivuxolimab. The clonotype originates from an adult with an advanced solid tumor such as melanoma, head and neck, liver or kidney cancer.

As DNA, the CDR3 is TGTGCCAGCAGCTGGACAGGGGGCACTGAAGCTTTCTTT. It yields the protein CASSWTGGTEAFF. This chain connects TRBV5-4 to TRBJ1-1; 10 bases fit TRBD1. The CDR3 has 13 amino acids. The V segment lost 3 bases and the J segment 4 bases; nucleotides outside the gene matches: 0. Germline V gene sequence: CDR1 SGHNT, CDR2 YYREEE (reference sequence).